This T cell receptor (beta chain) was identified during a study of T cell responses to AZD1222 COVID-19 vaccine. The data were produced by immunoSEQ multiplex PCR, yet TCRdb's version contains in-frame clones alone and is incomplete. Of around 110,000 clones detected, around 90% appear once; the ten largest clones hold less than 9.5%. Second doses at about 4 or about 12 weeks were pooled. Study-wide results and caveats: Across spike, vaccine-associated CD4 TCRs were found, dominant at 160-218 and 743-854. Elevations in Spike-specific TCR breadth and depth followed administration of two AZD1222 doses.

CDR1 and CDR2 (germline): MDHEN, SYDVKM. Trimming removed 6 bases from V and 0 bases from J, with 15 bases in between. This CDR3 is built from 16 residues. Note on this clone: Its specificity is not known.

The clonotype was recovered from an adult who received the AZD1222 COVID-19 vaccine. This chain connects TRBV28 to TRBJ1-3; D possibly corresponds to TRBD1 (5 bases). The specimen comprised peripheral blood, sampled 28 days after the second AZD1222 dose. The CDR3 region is CASRSAGADSGNTIYF. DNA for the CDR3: TGTGCCAGCAGGAGTGCCGGGGCCGACTCTGGAAACACCATATATTTT.